This T cell receptor beta chain was retrieved from a study of CD8+CD57+ T cells in acquired aplastic anemia (dated by TCRdb to 2016 to 2019). Some background on the complete study: On average, sorted CD4+ and CD8+ cells yielded approximately 3 ug of extracted DNA, with a range of roughly 0.17 to 27.4 ug. CD8+CD57+ expansion was defined as frequency above the mean frequency observed in healthy subjects. What the authors observed across the whole study: CD8+ Simpson's diversity did not differ significantly between patients and healthy controls (P=0.060). Although roughly 30 CD8+ CDR3 sequences were shared by patients and controls, these sequences appeared highly expressed in patients and within the immunodominant clones of patients.

Patients chosen for sequencing had shown expansion of CD8+CD57+ cells by flow cytometry. Every patient had severe acquired aplastic anemia, diagnosed using the International Study of Aplastic Anemia and Agranulocytosis and Camitta criteria. At the time blood was sampled, none of the patients had received any therapy. In this study, sorted CD4+ and CD8+ T cells from the blood of healthy subjects and of severe aplastic anemia patients had their TCR repertoires deep-sequenced. Patients were enrolled under clinicaltrials.gov protocols 00001620, 01623167, 00001397, 00071045, 00081523 and 00961064 in the USA. Ficoll-Paque density gradient centrifugation was used to isolate peripheral blood mononuclear cells. Before DNA extraction, CD4+ and CD8+ T cells were sorted with FACS or magnetic beads. The germline V gene specifies SGHTA as CDR1 and FQGNSA as CDR2. For this chain, trimming is 5 bases at the V end and 3 bases at the J end, and the number of junction bases without a gene match is 10. CDR3 length: 15 amino acids, cysteine to phenylalanine. This entry keeps only the CDR3 DNA: 45 bases, framed from base 1.

TCR beta VDJ combination and CDR3 sequence profiling used genomic DNA as the template. TCR repertoire sequencing was run on an Illumina HiSeq 2000. In the paper's pipeline: TRBV/TRBJ rearrangement plots, CDR3 size and DJ length profiles, and Simpson's diversity index were used to evaluate the repertoires. Whichever DNA sequence was most abundant in the deep sequencing data was defined as the immunodominant clone. CDR3 amino acid sequences were screened for sharing across subjects and compared with published repertoires and the VDJdb database. Using fastp at Q25 and MiXCR, TCRdb reprocessed the public reads and kept productive beta chains. All rows with the same CDR3 protein become a single entry with the most common DNA and genes. TCRdb's processing, not the study's, gives the V and J calls here. Within this sample are about half a million distinct CDR3 sequences, with 25% to 40% of them counted one time only. The ten largest clones capture roughly 0.89% of the sample.

This clonotype was seen many times. Its antigen is unknown. One base away there is no much larger clone; base qualities are not given. This clonotype was obtained from a human donor with aplastic anemia. The sequenced sample was sorted CD4+, CD8+, or CD8+CD57+ T cells (not recorded which) from PBMCs. This chain joins TRBV7-2 to TRBJ2-7; 7 of the junction bases match TRBD1. The CDR3 region reads CASSPHRDSLYEQYF. Read as DNA, the sequence is TGTGCCAGCAGCCCGCACCGGGACAGTCTCTACGAGCAGTACTTC. The CDR3, completed at both ends by the reference TRBV7-2 and TRBJ2-7 genes, gives the full variable domain GAGVSQSPSNKVTEKGKDVELRCDPISGHTALYWYRQSLGQGLEFLIYFQGNSAPDKSGLPSDRFSAERTGGSVSTLTIQRTQQEDSAVYLCASSPHRDSLYEQYFGPGTRLTVT.